The rows below give T cell receptor beta chains drawn from one sample of a study of OX40 agonist ivuxolimab in advanced cancers. Assay used: immunoSEQ multiplex PCR; TCRdb lists only in-frame clones, some missing. Of about 100,000 clones in the sample, about nine tenths were seen once. The sample consisted of CD4+ or CD8+ T cells sorted from blood, taken in a trial of the OX40 agonist ivuxolimab. The receptors derive from an adult with an advanced solid tumor such as melanoma, head and neck, liver or kidney cancer. Each CDR3 is given with its conserved first and last residue.

v_call cdr3_aa
TRBV4-3 CASSQISRETQYF
TRBV7-6 CASSLGGGLIEKLFF
TRBV19 CASKRTGGRNQPQHF
TRBV29-1 CSVENSMYYTF
TRBV5-1 CASSLGGSTYEQYF
TRBV5-1 CATRPSGSTDTQYF
TRBV5-4 CASSLDPGDHEQYF
TRBV28 CASSSLPGFKRNTEAFF
TRBV10-3 CAISEGDRGRGNQPQHF
TRBV19 CASGGGLAGGSTQYF
TRBV5-4 CASSLPGQGSEEQYF
TRBV6-5 CASRSGGGNTIYF
TRBV6-1 CASSDKTGLSGEQFF
TRBV19 CASTFDRATEAFF
TRBV28 CASADWGGGSGANVLTF
TRBV6-1 CASITGDPGELFF
TRBV5-1 CASSLEPTNEKLFF
TRBV30 CAWSLTGGYNEKLFF
TRBV30 CAWSSGVPGTGNQPQHF
TRBV7-9 CASSLEEDTQYF
TRBV5-8 CASRMRGGNLEQYF
TRBV29-1 CSVGGDGPYEQYF
TRBV19 CASSIALEQGANEQFF
TRBV15 CATSRGLPGLAADTQYF
TRBV9 CASSVKTRGSYNEQFF
TRBV19 CASSSPPGQLYQPQHF
TRBV28 CASSLHGGAYGYTF
TRBV7-2 CASSSTTNEKLFF